The next 27 T cell receptor beta chains were all read from a single sample in a study of CD8 T cells in Susac syndrome. RNA, at 0.5 to 1 ug, was reverse transcribed with random hexamers. Each CDR3 protein is one row after TCRdb ran MiXCR on the immunoSEQ multiplex PCR reads. This sample has some 160,000 distinct CDR3 sequences, with 90% to 97% found just once. The sequencing sample was made of CD4+ T cells from PBMCs. These receptors all come from a human donor with Susac syndrome.

This chain joins TRBV18 and TRBJ2-7; possible D gene TRBD1, 6 bases. The V end was cut by 2 bases, the J end by 2 bases, with 10 bases between. CDR1 is KGHSH, CDR2 LQKENI, per germline. The length of the CDR3 is 14 residues. For the CDR3, the DNA is TGTGCCAGCTCACCATCCAGGGGACCCTACGAGCAGTACTTC. Translating gives CASSPSRGPYEQYF. Together with reference TRBV18 and TRBJ2-7, the CDR3 gives the full variable domain: NAGVMQNPRHLVRRRGQEARLRCSPMKGHSHVYWYRQLPEEGLKFMVYLQKENIIDESGMPKERFSAEFPKEGPSILRIQQVVRGDSAAYFCASSPSRGPYEQYFGPGTRLTVT.

The chain has TRBV20-1 and TRBJ2-7; D uncertain. CDR1 and CDR2 from the germline V gene are DFQATT and SNEGSKA (reference sequence). V was trimmed by 5 bases and J by 6 bases, leaving 11 bases between them. The CDR3 runs to 11 residues. CDR3 sequence reads: CSAEPELEQYF. The DNA for the CDR3 is TGCAGTGCTGAGCCCGAACTCGAGCAGTACTTC.

The chain employs TRBV28 and TRBJ2-4; no firm D call. The CDR3 spans 17 residues. V was clipped by 6 bases and J by 0 bases, with 18 bases between them. Germline assignment: CDR1 MDHEN and CDR2 SYDVKM. CDR3 nucleotides: TGTGCCAGCAGCCCGAGTCACATACGTAAAGCCAAAAACATTCAGTACTTC. Its protein is CASSPSHIRKAKNIQYF. The full variable domain, with the rest looked up from reference TRBV28 and TRBJ2-4, is DVKVTQSSRYLVKRTGEKVFLECVQDMDHENMFWYRQDPGLGLRLIYFSYDVKMKEKGDIPEGYSVSREKKERFSLILESASTNQTSMYLCASSPSHIRKAKNIQYFGAGTRLSVL.

V and J are TRBV29-1 and TRBJ2-7; D is ambiguous. Germline V gene data show CDR1 as SQVTM and CDR2 as ANQGSEA. The CDR3 has 11 amino acids. Trimming left V 6 bases short and J 2 bases short, with 8 bases between. CDR3 nucleotide sequence: TGCAGCGTCCCGGGTCCCTACGAGCAGTACTTC. It is translated as CSVPGPYEQYF.

This sequence joins TRBV28 and TRBJ2-1; tentatively, D is TRBD2 (6 bases). The V gene's germline CDR1 is MDHEN and CDR2 SYDVKM. The CDR3 loop spans 14 amino acids. Deletions cut 5 bases from V and 8 bases from J, with 16 bases between. As DNA, the CDR3 is TGTGCCAGCAGTCCTGGAGGGCCCACGGATGAGCAGTTCTTC. This encodes CASSPGGPTDEQFF.

V is TRBV20-1 and J is TRBJ2-1, with 11 bases aligning to TRBD2. V trimming: 5 bases; J trimming: 7 bases; junction bases outside the gene matches: 10. CDR3 length: 15 residues. The V gene's germline CDR1 is DFQATT and CDR2 SNEGSKA (reference sequence). The CDR3 sequence: CSASLLAGVRNEQFF. CDR3 DNA: TGCAGTGCTTCCCTACTAGCGGGAGTTCGGAATGAGCAGTTCTTC.

This chain uses TRBV20-1 with TRBJ1-5, with a weak D call TRBD1 (5 bases). The V and J ends lost 3 bases and 6 bases respectively, with 12 bases between them. The CDR3 consists of 13 residues. Germline CDR1 reads DFQATT; CDR2 reads SNEGSKA (reference sequence). DNA of the CDR3: TGCAGTGCTAGTCGGGGGATAGGTCAGCCCCAGCATTTT. Amino acids: CSASRGIGQPQHF.

The chain recombines TRBV6-6 with TRBJ2-7; D might be TRBD1 (6 bases). There are 15 residues in the CDR3. Germline CDR1 is MNHNY and CDR2 is SVGAGI (reference sequence). The V and J ends lost 6 bases and 3 bases respectively, with 18 bases between them. The CDR3 region is CASRAPTGMDYEQYF. The CDR3 region has the DNA TGTGCCAGCAGGGCCCCGACAGGTATGGACTACGAGCAGTACTTC.

The J gene is TRBJ1-2, the V gene TRBV6-5; 9 nucleotides align to TRBD1. Germline loops: CDR1 MNHEY, CDR2 SVGAGI. Germline trimming cut 6 bases from V and 5 bases from J; bases unmatched to any gene: 10. The CDR3 extends over 15 amino acids. The CDR3 loop reads CASSPGTGPLYGYTF. In nucleotides, the CDR3 is TGTGCCAGCAGCCCCGGGACAGGGCCTCTATATGGCTACACCTTC.

This sequence joins TRBV20-1 and TRBJ2-2; 8 bases align to TRBD1. There are 12 residues in the CDR3. Germline loops: CDR1 DFQATT, CDR2 SNEGSKA (reference sequence). The trim removed 6 bases at V and 6 bases at J, leaving 3 bases unmatched. CDR3 sequence (DNA): TGCAGTGCCCTGACAGGGGCCGGGGAGCTGTTTTTT. Its protein is CSALTGAGELFF.

The rearrangement links TRBV29-1 to TRBJ2-3, with D unresolved. The CDR3 covers 12 residues. Per germline, CDR1 SQVTM and CDR2 ANQGSEA. V lost 2 bases, J lost 8 bases, and 11 bases lay in between. CDR3 sequence: CSVELVETTQYF. CDR3 in DNA: TGCAGCGTTGAACTGGTGGAAACTACGCAGTATTTT.

V usage is TRBV24-1 and J usage is TRBJ1-1; 8 bases are a match to TRBD1. The junction had 10 bases not matched to a gene; V was cut back by 10 bases and J by 7 bases. CDR1 and CDR2 from the germline V gene are KGHDR and SFDVKD. This CDR3 has 13 amino acids. The DNA of the CDR3 is TGTGCCACGCGACACAGGGACAGGTTTGAAGCTTTCTTT. Its protein product is CATRHRDRFEAFF.

This chain connects TRBV4-1 to TRBJ2-5, with D hard to call. This CDR3 is 13 amino acids long. V shed 2 bases and J shed 5 bases, with 9 bases lying between them. The germline V gene has CDR1 MGHRA and CDR2 YSYEKL. The CDR3 DNA reads as TGCGCCAGCAGCCAATTCAGGTCCGAGACCCAGTACTTC. Translation gives CASSQFRSETQYF.

The chain combines TRBV6-6 with TRBJ2-1; D is possibly TRBD2 (6 bases). Trimming shortened V by 8 bases and J by 8 bases, and 13 bases separated the two germline ends. In germline, CDR1 is MNHNY, CDR2 SVGAGI (reference sequence). The CDR3 loop spans 12 amino acids. CDR3 sequence: CASGLRRDEQFF. In DNA, the CDR3 is TGTGCCAGCGGATTACGGAGGGATGAGCAGTTCTTC.

The V gene is TRBV20-1, the J gene TRBJ2-5; possibly TRBD2 for D (6 bases). The V and J ends lost 6 bases and 3 bases respectively, with 20 bases between them. CDR1 is DFQATT, CDR2 SNEGSKA, per germline (reference sequence). The CDR3 extends over 15 amino acids. Written as DNA, the CDR3 is TGCAGTGCCCGCTCCCTACTAGCTCTCGAAGAGACCCAGTACTTC. Amino acid sequence: CSARSLLALEETQYF.

The V call is TRBV6-5, the J call TRBJ2-7, with 7 bases identical to TRBD1. The CDR3 has 14 residues. Germline CDR1 and CDR2: MNHEY and SVGAGI. V lost 7 bases to trimming and J lost 5 bases; unmatched junction nucleotides: 11. The CDR3 DNA follows: TGTGCCAGCACCCGACAGGGTTTGAGCGACGAGCAGTACTTC. This sequence encodes CASTRQGLSDEQYF.

This chain uses TRBV6-1 with TRBJ1-2, with D possibly TRBD1 on 5 matching bases. This CDR3 has 17 amino acids. Germline CDR1 reads MNHNS; CDR2 reads SASEGT. V was trimmed by 4 bases and J by 3 bases, leaving 21 bases between them. CDR3 loop: CASSGGRRESSDYGYTF. The CDR3 bases are TGTGCCAGCAGTGGGGGCCGGAGGGAGTCTTCGGACTATGGCTACACCTTC.

The rearrangement joins TRBV24-1 to TRBJ1-1; TRBD1 matches 7 bases. This CDR3 is built from 12 residues. Germline V gene sequence: CDR1 KGHDR, CDR2 SFDVKD. Germline trimming cut 4 bases from V and 13 bases from J; bases unmatched to any gene: 8. The CDR3 region has the DNA TGTGCCACCAGTGACTTAGACAGGGATGTTTTCTTT. Its translation: CATSDLDRDVFF.

This clonotype was seen a single time. V usage is TRBV11-2 and J usage is TRBJ2-7; D is uncertain. Per the germline V gene, CDR1 is SGHAT and CDR2 is FQNNGV. Trimming shortened V by 5 bases and J by 2 bases, and 19 bases separated the two germline ends. The CDR3 length is 16 residues. The CDR3 spells CASSPSTWVSAYEQYF. The CDR3 nucleotides read TGTGCCAGCAGCCCCAGCACATGGGTCTCTGCCTACGAGCAGTACTTC.

The genes are TRBV5-1 and TRBJ1-2; 9 bases are shared with TRBD1. CDR3 length: 15 residues. V lost 4 bases, J lost 2 bases, and 6 bases stayed unmatched. Germline V CDR1 and CDR2: SGHRS, YFSETQ. CDR3 amino acids: CASSPTGQGNYGYTF. CDR3 DNA sequence: TGCGCCAGCAGCCCAACGGGACAGGGCAACTATGGCTACACCTTC.

V usage is TRBV2 and J usage is TRBJ2-3; possibly TRBD1 or TRBD2 for D (5 bases each). V was pared by 8 bases and J by 4 bases, with 16 bases between. The germline CDR1 and CDR2 sequences are SNHLY and FYNNEI. CDR3 size: 14 residues. The CDR3: CASLGLAGADTQYF. As DNA, the CDR3 is TGTGCCAGCCTGGGGCTAGCTGGGGCAGATACGCAGTATTTT.

The chain recombines TRBV11-2 with TRBJ2-1; possibly TRBD1 for D (6 bases). V lost 4 bases to trimming and J lost 9 bases, with 16 bases between them. This CDR3 comprises 14 residues. Germline loops: CDR1 SGHAT, CDR2 FQNNGV. CDR3 sequence: CASSSVRGWGEQFF. The CDR3 DNA is TGTGCCAGCAGCTCCGTAAGGGGGTGGGGTGAGCAGTTCTTC.

The rearrangement joins TRBV4-1 to TRBJ2-4; 14 bases align to TRBD2. The CDR3 length is 18 residues. V shed 1 base, J shed 2 bases, and the junction held 4 bases outside the gene matches. The V gene's germline CDR1 is MGHRA and CDR2 YSYEKL. The CDR3 DNA reads as TGCGCCAGCAGCCAAGGACTAGCGGGGGGGAGTACCAAAAACATTCAGTACTTC. Residues: CASSQGLAGGSTKNIQYF.

The chain links TRBV2 to TRBJ2-3, with TRBD1 matching 7 bases. The germline CDR1 and CDR2 sequences are SNHLY and FYNNEI. V trimming: 6 bases; J trimming: 12 bases; junction bases outside the gene matches: 9. This CDR3 has 12 residues. In nucleotides, the CDR3 is TGTGCCAGCAGCACCTCCGGGACAGAACAGTATTTT. Its translation: CASSTSGTEQYF.

This clonotype has only one observation. The V call is TRBV7-2, the J call TRBJ1-3; TRBD1 is a possible D gene (6 bases). Trimming took off 7 bases at V and 4 bases at J, with 23 bases between the two ends. Germline V gene sequence: CDR1 SGHTA, CDR2 FQGNSA. The CDR3 has 17 amino acids. The CDR3 nucleotides are TGTGCCAGCACCCCTCCTCCCAGGGGATTGAAGGGAAACACCATATATTTT. This encodes CASTPPPRGLKGNTIYF.

This clonotype was detected once. The chain combines TRBV2 with TRBJ2-6; D is perhaps TRBD1 (6 bases). This CDR3 region has 15 residues. V lost 6 bases and J 3 bases, leaving 12 bases between the germline ends. Germline V gene sequence: CDR1 SNHLY, CDR2 FYNNEI. The CDR3 region has the DNA TGTGCCAGCAGATACAGGGTTCGTGGGGCCAACGTCCTGACTTTC. It translates to CASRYRVRGANVLTF.

CDR3 DNA sequence: TGTGCCAGCAGTGACTCGGCCACGTCCTCCTCTGGGGCCAACGTCCTGACTTTC. Translated, it gives CASSDSATSSSGANVLTF. The V and J genes are TRBV6-4 and TRBJ2-6; D remains unclear. Germline CDR1 reads MRHNA; CDR2 reads SNTAGT. Trimming shortened V by 0 bases and J by 0 bases, and 12 bases separated the two germline ends. CDR3 length: 18 residues.